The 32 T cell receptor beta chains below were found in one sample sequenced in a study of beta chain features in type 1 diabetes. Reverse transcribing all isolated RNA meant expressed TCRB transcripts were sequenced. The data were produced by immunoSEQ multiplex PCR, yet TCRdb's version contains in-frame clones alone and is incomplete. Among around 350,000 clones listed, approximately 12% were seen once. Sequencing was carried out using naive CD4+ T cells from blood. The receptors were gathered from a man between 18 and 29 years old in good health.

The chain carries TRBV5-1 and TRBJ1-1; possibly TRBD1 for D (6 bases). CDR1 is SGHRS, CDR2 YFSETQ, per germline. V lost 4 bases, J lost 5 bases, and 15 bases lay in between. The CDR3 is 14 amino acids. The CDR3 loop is CASSPEPGTTEAFF. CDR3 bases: TGCGCCAGCAGCCCAGAACCCGGGACAACTGAAGCTTTCTTT.

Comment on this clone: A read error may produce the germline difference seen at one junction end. The CDR3 bases are TGTGCCAGCAGCCTAACTAGCGGGAGTTACAATGAGCAGCTCTTC. It translates to CASSLTSGSYNEQLF. V usage is TRBV7-3 and J usage is TRBJ2-1; 11 positions match TRBD2. Germline CDR1 SGHTA, CDR2 FQGTGA. The CDR3 is 15 amino acids.

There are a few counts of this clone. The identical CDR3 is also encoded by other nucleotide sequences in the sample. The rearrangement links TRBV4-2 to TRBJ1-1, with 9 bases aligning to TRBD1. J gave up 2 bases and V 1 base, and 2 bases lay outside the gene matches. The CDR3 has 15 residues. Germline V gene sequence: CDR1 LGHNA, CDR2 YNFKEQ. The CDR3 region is CASSQAGQGNTEAFF. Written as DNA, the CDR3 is TGTGCCAGCAGCCAAGCGGGACAGGGTAACACTGAAGCTTTCTTT.

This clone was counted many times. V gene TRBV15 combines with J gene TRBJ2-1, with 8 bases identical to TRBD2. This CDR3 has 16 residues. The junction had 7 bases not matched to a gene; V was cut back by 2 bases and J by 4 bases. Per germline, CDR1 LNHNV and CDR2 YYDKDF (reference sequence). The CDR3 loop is CATSRLGLGVYNEQFF. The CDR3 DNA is TGTGCCACCAGCAGACTGGGACTAGGCGTTTACAATGAGCAGTTCTTC.

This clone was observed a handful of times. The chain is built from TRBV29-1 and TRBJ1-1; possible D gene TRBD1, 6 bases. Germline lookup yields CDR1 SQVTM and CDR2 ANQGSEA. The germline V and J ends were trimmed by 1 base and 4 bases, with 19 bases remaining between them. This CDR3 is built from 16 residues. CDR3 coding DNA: TGCAGCGTTGAAGGTGCTGGAGGCAGGGGCCGCACTGAAGCTTTCTTT. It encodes CSVEGAGGRGRTEAFF.

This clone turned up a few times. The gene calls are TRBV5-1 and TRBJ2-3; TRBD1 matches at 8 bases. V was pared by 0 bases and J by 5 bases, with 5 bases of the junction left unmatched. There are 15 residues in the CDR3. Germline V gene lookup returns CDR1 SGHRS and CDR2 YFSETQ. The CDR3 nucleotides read TGCGCCAGCAGCTTGGGGGGACAGGCTTTAGATACGCAGTATTTT. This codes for CASSLGGQALDTQYF.

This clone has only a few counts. The chain's CDR3 is CASIGPNQPQHF. The DNA of the CDR3 is TGTGCCAGCATTGGCCCTAATCAGCCCCAGCATTTT. V is TRBV28 and J is TRBJ1-5; D not resolved. Germline CDR1 and CDR2: MDHEN and SYDVKM. This CDR3 has 12 residues. Deletions cut 7 bases from V and 4 bases from J, with 8 bases between.

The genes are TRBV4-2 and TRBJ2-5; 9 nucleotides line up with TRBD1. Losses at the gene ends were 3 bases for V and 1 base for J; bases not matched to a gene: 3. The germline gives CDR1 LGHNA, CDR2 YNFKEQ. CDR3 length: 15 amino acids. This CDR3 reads CASSHPGQGQETQYF. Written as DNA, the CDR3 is TGTGCCAGCAGCCATCCGGGACAGGGCCAAGAGACCCAGTACTTC.

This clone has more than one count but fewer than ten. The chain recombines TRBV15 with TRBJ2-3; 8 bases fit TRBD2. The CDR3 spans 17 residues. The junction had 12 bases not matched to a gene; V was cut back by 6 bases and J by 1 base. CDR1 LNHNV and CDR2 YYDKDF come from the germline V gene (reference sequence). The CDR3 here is CATRRSGGRYGTDTQYF. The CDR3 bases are TGTGCCACCAGACGGAGCGGGGGACGTTATGGCACAGATACGCAGTATTTT.

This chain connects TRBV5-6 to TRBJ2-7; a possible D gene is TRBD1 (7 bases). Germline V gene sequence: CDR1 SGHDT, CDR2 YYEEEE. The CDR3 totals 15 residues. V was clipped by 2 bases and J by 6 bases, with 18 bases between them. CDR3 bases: TGTGCCAGCAGCTTCGTATGGCGGGACAGTAGCGAGCAGTACTTC. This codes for CASSFVWRDSSEQYF.

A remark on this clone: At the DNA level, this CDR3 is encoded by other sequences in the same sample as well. In nucleotides, the CDR3 is TGTGCCAGCTCACCCGGACAGGGGTCGTCCTACGAGCAGTACTTC. Protein sequence: CASSPGQGSSYEQYF. The chain carries TRBV18 and TRBJ2-7; TRBD1 matches at 9 bases. The germline V gene has CDR1 KGHSH and CDR2 LQKENI. The CDR3 runs 15 residues. The ends lost 3 bases at V and 1 base at J; junction bases unmatched: 4.

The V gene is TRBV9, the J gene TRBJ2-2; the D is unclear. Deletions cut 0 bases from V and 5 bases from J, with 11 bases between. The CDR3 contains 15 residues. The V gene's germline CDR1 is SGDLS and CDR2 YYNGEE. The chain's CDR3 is CASSVGARGTGELFF. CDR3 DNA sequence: TGTGCCAGCAGCGTAGGGGCGCGTGGGACCGGGGAGCTGTTTTTT.

The CDR3 bases are TGTGCCAGCAGCTTGGGACAGGCGCTGTCCTACGAGCAGTACTTC. The encoded protein is CASSLGQALSYEQYF. The chain has TRBV11-3 and TRBJ2-5; 8 bases map to TRBD1. Matching the DNA end better, TRBJ2-7 makes the J call doubtful. Germline V CDR1 and CDR2: SGHNT, YENEEA. The CDR3 is made up of 15 amino acids.

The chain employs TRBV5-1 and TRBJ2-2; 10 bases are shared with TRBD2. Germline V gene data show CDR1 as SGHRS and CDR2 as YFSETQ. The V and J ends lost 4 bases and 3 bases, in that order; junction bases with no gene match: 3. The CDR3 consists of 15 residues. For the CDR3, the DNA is TGCGCCAGCAGCCGGACTAGCGGTTACACCGGGGAGCTGTTTTTT. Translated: CASSRTSGYTGELFF. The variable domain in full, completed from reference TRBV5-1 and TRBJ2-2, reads KAGVTQTPRYLIKTRGQQVTLSCSPISGHRSVSWYQQTPGQGLQFLFEYFSETQRNKGNFPGRFSGRQFSNSRSEMNVSTLELGDSALYLCASSRTSGYTGELFFGEGSRLTVL.

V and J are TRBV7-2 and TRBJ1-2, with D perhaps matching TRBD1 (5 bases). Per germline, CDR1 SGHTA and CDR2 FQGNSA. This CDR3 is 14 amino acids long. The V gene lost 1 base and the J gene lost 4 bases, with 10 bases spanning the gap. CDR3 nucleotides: TGTGCCAGCAGCTTAGTCGCAGGGTTCTATGGCTACACCTTC. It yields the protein CASSLVAGFYGYTF.

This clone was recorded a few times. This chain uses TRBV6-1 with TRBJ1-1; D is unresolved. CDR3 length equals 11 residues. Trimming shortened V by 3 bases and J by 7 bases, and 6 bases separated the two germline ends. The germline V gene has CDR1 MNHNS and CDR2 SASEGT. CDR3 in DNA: TGTGCCAGCAGTGAGGCAATTGAAGCTTTCTTT. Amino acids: CASSEAIEAFF.

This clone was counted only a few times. In nucleotides, the CDR3 is TGTGCCAGCAGCTTAGGGCGGGGGACAGGGACAGATACGCAGTATTTT. Translation gives CASSLGRGTGTDTQYF. The V call is TRBV7-2, the J call TRBJ2-3; TRBD1 agrees at 9 bases. Trimming took 1 base from V and 3 from J; bases not matched to a gene: 5. Germline loops: CDR1 SGHTA, CDR2 FQGNSA. This CDR3 spans 16 amino acids.

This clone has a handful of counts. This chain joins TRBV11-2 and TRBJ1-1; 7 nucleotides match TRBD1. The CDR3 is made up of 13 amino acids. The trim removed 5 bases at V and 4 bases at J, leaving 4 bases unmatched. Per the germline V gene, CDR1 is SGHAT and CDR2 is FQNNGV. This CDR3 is CASSPDRSTEAFF. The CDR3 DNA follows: TGTGCCAGCAGCCCGGACAGGTCCACTGAAGCTTTCTTT.

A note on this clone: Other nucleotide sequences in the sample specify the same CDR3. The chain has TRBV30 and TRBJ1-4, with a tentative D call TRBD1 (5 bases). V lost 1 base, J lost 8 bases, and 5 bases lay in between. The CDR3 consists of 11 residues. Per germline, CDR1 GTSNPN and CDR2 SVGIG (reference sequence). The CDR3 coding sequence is TGTGCCTGGAGTGGGGGCGAAAAACTGTTTTTT. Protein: CAWSGGEKLFF.

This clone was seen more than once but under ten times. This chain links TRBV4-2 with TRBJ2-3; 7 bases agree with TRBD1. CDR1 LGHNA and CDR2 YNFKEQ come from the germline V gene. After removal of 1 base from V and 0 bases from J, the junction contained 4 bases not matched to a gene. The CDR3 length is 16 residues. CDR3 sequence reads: CASSQVRDSSTDTQYF. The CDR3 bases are TGTGCCAGCAGCCAAGTCCGGGACAGCAGCACAGATACGCAGTATTTT.

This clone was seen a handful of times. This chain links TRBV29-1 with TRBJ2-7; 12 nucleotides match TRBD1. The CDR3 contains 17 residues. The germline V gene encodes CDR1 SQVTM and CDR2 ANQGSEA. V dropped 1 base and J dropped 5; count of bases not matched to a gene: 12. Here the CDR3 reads CSVEVRSRGQGAHEQYF. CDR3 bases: TGCAGCGTTGAAGTTCGGTCCAGGGGACAGGGGGCCCACGAGCAGTACTTC.

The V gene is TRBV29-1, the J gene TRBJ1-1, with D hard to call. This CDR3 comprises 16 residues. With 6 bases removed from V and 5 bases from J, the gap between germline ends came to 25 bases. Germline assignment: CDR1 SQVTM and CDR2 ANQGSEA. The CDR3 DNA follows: TGCAGCGTCGATCTGCCGATATGGGAGGATCGGACTGAAGCTTTCTTT. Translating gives CSVDLPIWEDRTEAFF.

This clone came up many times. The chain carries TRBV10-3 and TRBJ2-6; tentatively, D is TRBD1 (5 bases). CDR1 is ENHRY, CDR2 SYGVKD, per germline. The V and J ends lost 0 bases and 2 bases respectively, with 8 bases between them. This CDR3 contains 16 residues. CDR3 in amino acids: CAISESLGPGANVLTF. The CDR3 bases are TGTGCCATCAGTGAGTCGTTGGGGCCTGGGGCCAACGTCCTGACTTTC.

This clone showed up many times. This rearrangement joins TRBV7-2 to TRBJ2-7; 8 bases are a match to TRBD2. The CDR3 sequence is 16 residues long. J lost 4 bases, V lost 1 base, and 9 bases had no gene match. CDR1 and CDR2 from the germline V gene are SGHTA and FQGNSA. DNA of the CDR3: TGTGCCAGCAGCTTAGTTTCCGGGAGGGCCAAGTACGAGCAGTACTTC. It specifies CASSLVSGRAKYEQYF.

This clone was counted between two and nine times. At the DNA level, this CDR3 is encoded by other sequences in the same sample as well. Here the CDR3 reads CASSQGQGNEKLFF. In DNA form, the CDR3 reads TGCGCCAGCAGCCAGGGACAGGGTAATGAAAAACTGTTTTTT. The V gene is TRBV4-3, the J gene TRBJ1-4, with TRBD1 matching over 9 bases. V was clipped by 3 bases and J by 4 bases; unmatched bases: 0. Germline V CDR1 and CDR2: LGHNA, YSLEER. This CDR3 region has 14 residues.

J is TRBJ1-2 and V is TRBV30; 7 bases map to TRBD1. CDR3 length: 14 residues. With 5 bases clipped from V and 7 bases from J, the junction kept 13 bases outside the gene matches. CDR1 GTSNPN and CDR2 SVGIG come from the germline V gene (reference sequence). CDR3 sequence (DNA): TGTGCCTGGGGTGCCGACAGGGTAGGGGGTGGCTACACCTTC. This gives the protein CAWGADRVGGGYTF.

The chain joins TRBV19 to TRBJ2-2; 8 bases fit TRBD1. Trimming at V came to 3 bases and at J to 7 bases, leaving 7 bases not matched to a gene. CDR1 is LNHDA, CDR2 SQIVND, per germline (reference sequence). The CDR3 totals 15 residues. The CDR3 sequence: CASSIGPGQVGELFF. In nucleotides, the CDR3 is TGTGCCAGTAGTATTGGGCCGGGACAGGTCGGGGAGCTGTTTTTT. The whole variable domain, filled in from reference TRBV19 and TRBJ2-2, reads DGGITQSPKYLFRKEGQNVTLSCEQNLNHDAMYWYRQDPGQGLRLIYYSQIVNDFQKGDIAEGYSVSREKKESFPLTVTSAQKNPTAFYLCASSIGPGQVGELFFGEGSRLTVL.

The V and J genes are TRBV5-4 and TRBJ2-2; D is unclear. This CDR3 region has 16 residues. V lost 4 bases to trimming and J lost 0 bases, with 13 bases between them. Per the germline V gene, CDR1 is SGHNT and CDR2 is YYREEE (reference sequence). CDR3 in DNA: TGTGCCAGCAGCCCAACCCCCGGGTCGAACACCGGGGAGCTGTTTTTT. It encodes CASSPTPGSNTGELFF.

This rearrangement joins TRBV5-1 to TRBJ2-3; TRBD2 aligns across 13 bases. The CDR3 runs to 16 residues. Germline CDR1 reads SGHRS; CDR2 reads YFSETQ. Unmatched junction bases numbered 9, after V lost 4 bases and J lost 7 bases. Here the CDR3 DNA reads TGCGCCAGCAGCCCGGATGGGACTAGCGGGACAAATACGCAGTATTTT. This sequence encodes CASSPDGTSGTNTQYF. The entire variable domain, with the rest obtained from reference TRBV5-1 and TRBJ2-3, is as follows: KAGVTQTPRYLIKTRGQQVTLSCSPISGHRSVSWYQQTPGQGLQFLFEYFSETQRNKGNFPGRFSGRQFSNSRSEMNVSTLELGDSALYLCASSPDGTSGTNTQYFGPGTRLTVL.

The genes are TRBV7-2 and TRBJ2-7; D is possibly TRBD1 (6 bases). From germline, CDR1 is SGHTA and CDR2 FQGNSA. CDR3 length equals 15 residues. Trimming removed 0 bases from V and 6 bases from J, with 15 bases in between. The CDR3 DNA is TGTGCCAGCAGCTTAGCGGGCCCCACAGGGAGCGAGCAGTACTTC. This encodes CASSLAGPTGSEQYF.

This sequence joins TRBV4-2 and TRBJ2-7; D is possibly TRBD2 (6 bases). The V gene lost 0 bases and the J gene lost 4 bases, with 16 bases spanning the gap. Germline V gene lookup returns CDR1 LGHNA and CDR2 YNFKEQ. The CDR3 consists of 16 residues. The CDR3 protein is CASSQEGFSGPYEQYF. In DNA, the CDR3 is TGTGCCAGCAGCCAAGAAGGATTCAGCGGGCCATACGAGCAGTACTTC.

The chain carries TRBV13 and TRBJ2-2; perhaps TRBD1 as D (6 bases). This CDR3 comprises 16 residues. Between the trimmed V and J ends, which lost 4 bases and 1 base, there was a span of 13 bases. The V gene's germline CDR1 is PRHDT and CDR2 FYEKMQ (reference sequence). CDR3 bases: TGTGCCAGCAGCTCTCTGGGGGCAGGGAACACCGGGGAGCTGTTTTTT. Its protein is CASSSLGAGNTGELFF.